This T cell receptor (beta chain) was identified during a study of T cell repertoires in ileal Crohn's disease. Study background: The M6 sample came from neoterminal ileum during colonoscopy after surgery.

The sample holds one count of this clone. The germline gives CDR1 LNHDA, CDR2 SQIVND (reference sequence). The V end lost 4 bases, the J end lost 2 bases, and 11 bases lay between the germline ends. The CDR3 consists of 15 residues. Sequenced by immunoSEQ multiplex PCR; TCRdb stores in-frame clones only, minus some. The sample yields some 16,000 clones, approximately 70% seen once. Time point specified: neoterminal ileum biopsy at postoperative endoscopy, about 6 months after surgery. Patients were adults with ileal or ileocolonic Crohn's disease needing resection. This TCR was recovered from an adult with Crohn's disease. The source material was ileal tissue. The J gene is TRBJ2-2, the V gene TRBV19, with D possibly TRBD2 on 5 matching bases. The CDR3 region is CASSRVGRNTGELFF. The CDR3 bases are TGTGCCAGTAGTAGGGTGGGGAGAAACACCGGGGAGCTGTTTTTT.